This T cell receptor (beta chain) was obtained from a study of shared clonotypes between healthy human individuals. Study-level findings and limits: The study found lower generation probabilities in non-shared clonotypes than in those shared by all four donors. It was observed that 5% to 6.5% of naive CD4 clonotypes were shared across several donors.

The study separated CD4+ cells into CD45RA+ naive and CD45RA-negative memory subsets. Repertoires were generated with immunoSEQ multiplex PCR, while TCRdb's copy carries only in-frame clones and drops some. The table shows 850,000 to 1,200,000 clones, with approximately 76% occurring only once. Trimming pared 10 bases from V and 3 bases from J, leaving 7 bases between. Per germline, CDR1 WNHNN and CDR2 SYGVQD (reference sequence). The length of the CDR3 is 10 residues. Comment on this clone: The antigen is undetermined.

The clonotype originates from a man aged 18 to 29 in good health. This chain uses TRBV10-1 with TRBJ2-7; D gene ambiguous. The sequencing sample was made of memory CD4+ T cells sorted from blood. Subset given: CD45RA-negative fraction. The CDR3 nucleotides read TGCGCCAAGAAGGGCTACGAGCAGTACTTC. It is translated as CAKKGYEQYF.